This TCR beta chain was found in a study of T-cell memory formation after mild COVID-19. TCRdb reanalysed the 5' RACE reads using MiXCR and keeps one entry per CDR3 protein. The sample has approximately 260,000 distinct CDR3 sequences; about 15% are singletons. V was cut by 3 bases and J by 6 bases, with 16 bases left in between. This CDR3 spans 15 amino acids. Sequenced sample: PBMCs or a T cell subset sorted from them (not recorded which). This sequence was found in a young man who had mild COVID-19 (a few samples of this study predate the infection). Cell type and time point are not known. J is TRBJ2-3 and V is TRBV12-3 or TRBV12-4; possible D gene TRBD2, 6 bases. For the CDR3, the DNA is TGTGCCAGCAGTTTCGGCGGGACCCCCCGGGATACGCAGTATTTT. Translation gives CASSFGGTPRDTQYF.